The 29 T cell receptor beta chains given below trace back to one sample, sequenced in a study of T cells in localized non-small cell lung cancer. TCRdb's table, derived via immunoSEQ multiplex PCR, lists solely in-frame clones and lacks some. The top ten hold around 4.5% of the sample, which has fewer than 35,000 clones, approximately 87% seen once. The material was peripheral blood, obtained before any cancer treatment. These receptors were taken from a man between 40 and 70 years old with stage I lung adenocarcinoma.

In DNA, the CDR3 is TGTGCCAGCAGCTTGGATACCGCGACGAACACCGGGGAGCTGTTTTTT. This gives the protein CASSLDTATNTGELFF. The chain employs TRBV5-4 and TRBJ2-2; no definite D call. Germline CDR1 and CDR2: SGHNT and YYREEE (reference sequence). CDR3 size: 16 residues. V lost 0 bases and J 0 bases, leaving 9 bases between the germline ends.

The rearrangement links TRBV10-3 to TRBJ2-7, with 9 positions matching TRBD1. Trimming took 10 bases from V and 0 from J; bases not matched to a gene: 7. This CDR3 spans 14 amino acids. CDR1 and CDR2 (germline): ENHRY, SYGVKD. The CDR3 loop is CASKQGQGSYEQYF. The CDR3 DNA is TGTGCCAGTAAACAGGGACAGGGCTCCTACGAGCAGTACTTC.

The J gene is TRBJ2-7, the V gene TRBV19; TRBD2 is a possible D gene (6 bases). CDR3 length equals 14 residues. Germline lookup yields CDR1 LNHDA and CDR2 SQIVND (reference sequence). Trimming took 0 bases from V and 5 from J, leaving 11 bases between them. CDR3 region: CASSIDGRGNEQYF. The CDR3 region has the DNA TGTGCCAGTAGTATAGACGGGCGCGGGAACGAGCAGTACTTC.

V is TRBV6-5 and J is TRBJ1-1; tentatively, D is TRBD1 (5 bases). The CDR3 runs to 15 residues. V lost 4 bases and J lost 4, with 16 bases in between. Germline CDR1 MNHEY, CDR2 SVGAGI. CDR3 amino acids: CASSFVTWGGTEAFF. CDR3 sequence (DNA): TGTGCCAGCAGTTTTGTCACGTGGGGGGGCACTGAAGCTTTCTTT.

The chain employs TRBV2 and TRBJ1-2, with TRBD1 matching 10 bases. The CDR3 contains 15 residues. Germline V gene lookup returns CDR1 SNHLY and CDR2 FYNNEI. Trimming removed 3 bases from V and 4 bases from J; junction bases left unmatched: 5. The CDR3 loop is CASSDRTGGGYGYTF. CDR3 sequence (DNA): TGTGCCAGCAGTGACAGGACAGGGGGTGGCTATGGCTACACCTTC.

The rearrangement links TRBV4-1 to TRBJ1-2; no clear D gene. V dropped 4 bases and J dropped 1 base, with 13 bases sitting between them. Germline V gene sequence: CDR1 MGHRA, CDR2 YSYEKL. The length of the CDR3 is 15 residues. The CDR3 DNA sequence: TGCGCCAGCAGCCTTCGGGCAGGCTTTAACTATGGCTACACCTTC. Translated: CASSLRAGFNYGYTF.

V gene TRBV18 combines with J gene TRBJ2-7; 10 bases are shared with TRBD1. The V segment lost 4 bases and the J segment 6 bases; nucleotides outside the gene matches: 12. This CDR3 is 16 amino acids long. Germline V lookup: CDR1 KGHSH, CDR2 LQKENI. CDR3 nucleotide sequence: TGTGCCAGCTCACTGATCTTCCGGGACAGGGGAAGCGAGCAGTACTTC. This codes for CASSLIFRDRGSEQYF. Drawing the rest from reference TRBV18 and TRBJ2-7, the complete variable domain is NAGVMQNPRHLVRRRGQEARLRCSPMKGHSHVYWYRQLPEEGLKFMVYLQKENIIDESGMPKERFSAEFPKEGPSILRIQQVVRGDSAAYFCASSLIFRDRGSEQYFGPGTRLTVT.

V is TRBV2 and J is TRBJ2-3; 8 bases agree with TRBD1. CDR1 and CDR2 from the germline V gene are SNHLY and FYNNEI. The length of the CDR3 is 15 residues. V gave up 7 bases and J gave up 2 bases; unmatched junction bases: 8. CDR3 amino acids: CASKQSGGTTDTQYF. CDR3 coding DNA: TGTGCCAGCAAACAGTCAGGGGGCACCACAGATACGCAGTATTTT.

CDR3 nucleotide sequence: TGTGCCAGCAGCCCCCGGGCAGGGAACACCGGGGAGCTGTTTTTT. As protein: CASSPRAGNTGELFF. The genes are TRBV7-6 and TRBJ2-2, with D uncertain. This CDR3 region has 15 residues. V was shortened by 5 bases and J by 1 base, with 11 bases between the two germline ends. Germline V gives CDR1 SGHVS, CDR2 FNYEAQ.

V is TRBV19 and J is TRBJ2-2; the D gene is possibly TRBD1 (6 bases). This CDR3 region has 14 residues. V gave up 6 bases and J gave up 8 bases, with 16 bases separating them. The germline V gene encodes CDR1 LNHDA and CDR2 SQIVND (reference sequence). Written as DNA, the CDR3 is TGTGCCAGTAGGCAAACGGGACATTTTGGGGAGCTGTTTTTT. This gives the protein CASRQTGHFGELFF.

In its sample, this clone was seen once. The chain uses TRBV5-5 and TRBJ1-3, with D hard to call. The germline CDR1 and CDR2 sequences are SGHKS and YYEKEE (reference sequence). The ends were cut back, 4 bases at V and 4 bases at J, with 12 bases in the middle. This CDR3 is built from 14 residues. Here the CDR3 DNA reads TGTGCCAGCAGCCCAGACGGGGTAGGAAACACCATATATTTT. This encodes CASSPDGVGNTIYF. Full variable domain (rest looked up from reference TRBV5-5 and TRBJ1-3): DAGVTQSPTHLIKTRGQQVTLRCSPISGHKSVSWYQQVLGQGPQFIFQYYEKEERGRGNFPDRFSARQFPNYSSELNVNALLLGDSALYLCASSPDGVGNTIYFGEGSWLTVV.

The chain combines TRBV5-1 with TRBJ2-7, with a weak D call TRBD1 (5 bases). The CDR3 length is 17 residues. The V gene's germline CDR1 is SGHRS and CDR2 YFSETQ. The ends were cut back, 3 bases at V and 1 base at J, with 20 bases in the middle. CDR3 nucleotide sequence: TGCGCCAGCAGCTACACTCCCGCAGGGTCTAGGTCCTACGAGCAGTACTTC. Encoded protein: CASSYTPAGSRSYEQYF.

V gene TRBV30 combines with J gene TRBJ1-2; unclear D gene. The CDR3 runs 14 residues. CDR1 is GTSNPN, CDR2 SVGIG, per germline (reference sequence). V shed 8 bases and J shed 9 bases, with 25 bases lying between them. The CDR3, as DNA: TGTGCCCTGGAGTATCCGGGTCCCACTATTAGCTACACCTTC. Translating gives CALEYPGPTISYTF.

This chain joins TRBV9 and TRBJ2-3, with D possibly being TRBD2 (7 bases). The CDR3 has 19 residues. Trimming took off 0 bases at V and 0 bases at J, with 20 bases between the two ends. Germline assignment: CDR1 SGDLS and CDR2 YYNGEE. The CDR3 coding sequence is TGTGCCAGCAGCGTAGCTGTTGGGGGGGCGACCTTAAGCACAGATACGCAGTATTTT. This gives the protein CASSVAVGGATLSTDTQYF. The whole variable domain, remainder taken from reference TRBV9 and TRBJ2-3, is DSGVTQTPKHLITATGQRVTLRCSPRSGDLSVYWYQQSLDQGLQFLIQYYNGEERAKGNILERFSAQQFPDLHSELNLSSLELGDSALYFCASSVAVGGATLSTDTQYFGPGTRLTVL.

The genes are TRBV20-1 and TRBJ1-2; D unclear. V gave up 6 bases and J gave up 7 bases, with 6 bases separating them. CDR1 DFQATT and CDR2 SNEGSKA come from the germline V gene (reference sequence). CDR3 length: 9 amino acids. As DNA, the CDR3 is TGCAGTGCGGACCGTGGCTACACCTTC. The encoded protein is CSADRGYTF.

V usage is TRBV6-5 and J usage is TRBJ1-1, with TRBD1 as a possible D gene (5 bases). The germline CDR1 and CDR2 sequences are MNHEY and SVGAGI. V was cut by 6 bases and J by 8 bases, with 13 bases left in between. The CDR3 loop spans 12 amino acids. In nucleotides, the CDR3 is TGTGCCAGCAGCCCAAGTTGGGGGGAAGCTTTCTTT. Amino acids: CASSPSWGEAFF.

The CDR3 coding sequence is TGTGCCAGCAGCTTCCGGACTAGCGGGGGGCCCACAGATACGCAGTATTTT. It yields the protein CASSFRTSGGPTDTQYF. The chain has TRBV7-9 and TRBJ2-3, with TRBD2 identical over 14 bases. Germline V gives CDR1 SEHNR, CDR2 FQNEAQ (reference sequence). This CDR3 comprises 17 residues. V lost 3 bases to trimming and J lost 2 bases; unmatched junction nucleotides: 4.

The gene calls are TRBV5-4 and TRBJ2-1, with TRBD1 matching over 9 bases. The trim removed 5 bases at V and 6 bases at J, leaving 0 bases unmatched. The CDR3 has 12 residues. CDR1 is SGHNT and CDR2 is YYREEE in the germline V gene (reference sequence). CDR3 sequence (DNA): TGTGCCAGCAGGACAGGGGGCAATGAGCAGTTCTTC. Translating gives CASRTGGNEQFF.

This sequence joins TRBV5-1 and TRBJ2-1; either TRBD1 or TRBD2 may supply D (6 bases each). The CDR3 spans 14 residues. Per germline, CDR1 SGHRS and CDR2 YFSETQ. V lost 1 base and J 7 bases, leaving 12 bases between the germline ends. The CDR3 sequence: CASSLYREENEQFF. DNA for the CDR3: TGCGCCAGCAGCTTGTACAGGGAGGAGAATGAGCAGTTCTTC.

The rearrangement links TRBV9 to TRBJ2-5; 7 bases are a match to TRBD1. The V gene's germline CDR1 is SGDLS and CDR2 YYNGEE. The length of the CDR3 is 14 residues. Trimming cost V 3 bases and J 5 bases; bases outside gene matches: 7. The CDR3 sequence: CASSATGVLETQYF. CDR3 nucleotides: TGTGCCAGCAGCGCCACAGGGGTTTTGGAGACCCAGTACTTC.

The chain uses TRBV12-5 and TRBJ2-3, with TRBD1 identical over 8 bases. CDR1 and CDR2 from the germline V gene are LGHNT and FRNRAP. V was clipped by 2 bases and J by 5 bases; unmatched bases: 9. CDR3 length: 16 residues. In nucleotides, the CDR3 is TGTGCTAGTGGTTTGAGGTCTACAGGGGGTGGAGATACGCAGTATTTT. Translation: CASGLRSTGGGDTQYF.

The chain has TRBV5-1 and TRBJ1-1; a possible D gene is TRBD1 (5 bases). Trimming took 2 bases from V and 3 from J, leaving 11 bases between them. Germline V CDR1 and CDR2: SGHRS, YFSETQ. The CDR3 runs 14 residues. The CDR3 bases are TGCGCCAGCAGCTTCACAGGCGTTGACACTGAAGCTTTCTTT. It is translated as CASSFTGVDTEAFF.

This chain links TRBV18 with TRBJ1-4, with D possibly matching TRBD1 (5 bases). CDR3 length: 12 residues. Germline values: CDR1 KGHSH, CDR2 LQKENI. The ends were cut back, 8 bases at V and 10 bases at J, with 14 bases in the middle. The CDR3 reads CASQGTSGKLFF. CDR3 coding DNA: TGTGCCAGCCAGGGAACATCCGGAAAACTGTTTTTT.

This chain links TRBV18 with TRBJ1-2, with 7 bases identical to TRBD1. The CDR3 covers 13 residues. Germline trimming cut 5 bases from V and 4 bases from J; bases unmatched to any gene: 4. Germline V CDR1 and CDR2: KGHSH, LQKENI. CDR3 amino acids: CASSVTGAYGYTF. The CDR3, as DNA: TGTGCCAGCTCAGTAACAGGGGCCTATGGCTACACCTTC.

As DNA, the CDR3 is TGCAGCGTTCGCCCACTGGCGGAGGGTGAGCAGTTCTTC. Its translation is CSVRPLAEGEQFF. The rearrangement joins TRBV29-1 to TRBJ2-1; TRBD2 is a possible D gene (6 bases). Trimming removed 5 bases at V and 9 bases at J, with 17 bases between. The CDR3 length is 13 residues. Germline V gene sequence: CDR1 SQVTM, CDR2 ANQGSEA.

This chain links TRBV4-1 with TRBJ2-3; possibly TRBD2 for D (7 bases). Germline CDR1 and CDR2: MGHRA and YSYEKL. The CDR3 is made up of 15 amino acids. Trimming cost V 4 bases and J 4 bases, with 15 bases left between them. The CDR3 bases are TGCGCCAGCAGCCGAATCGGGGGGCAAGCAGATACGCAGTATTTT. Amino acids: CASSRIGGQADTQYF.

The CDR3 DNA is TGTGCCAGCAGCTTAAAACGAAGGGGTAACTCCTACGAGCAGTACTTC. Its translation: CASSLKRRGNSYEQYF. This chain connects TRBV7-2 to TRBJ2-7, with a weak D call TRBD1 (5 bases). This CDR3 has 16 amino acids. Germline V gives CDR1 SGHTA, CDR2 FQGNSA. Between the trimmed V and J ends, which lost 2 bases and 0 bases, there was a span of 14 bases.

V and J are TRBV4-1 and TRBJ1-5; the D is unclear. V lost 4 bases to trimming and J lost 9 bases, with 13 bases between them. The CDR3 runs 13 residues. The germline V gene encodes CDR1 MGHRA and CDR2 YSYEKL. The DNA of the CDR3 is TGCGCCAGCAGCCTGTCGCCTTCTACGCCCCAGCATTTT. Encoded protein: CASSLSPSTPQHF.

V and J are TRBV10-1 and TRBJ2-4; D unresolved. CDR3 length equals 12 residues. Germline CDR1 and CDR2: WNHNN and SYGVQD (reference sequence). Trimming cost V 2 bases and J 11 bases, with 10 bases left between them. CDR3 residues: CASSENSAFQYF. CDR3 in DNA: TGCGCCAGCAGTGAGAACAGCGCCTTTCAGTACTTC.